What follows is one TCR beta chain and its context. Its antigen is currently unknown. This specimen belongs to a study of shared clonotypes between healthy human individuals. The naive CD8 subset, CD45RO-negative cells positively selected for CCR7, excluded terminally differentiated effector memory CD45RA+ cells. Some clones are missing from TCRdb's copy, which holds only in-frame ones; the method was immunoSEQ multiplex PCR. Of about 2 million clones detected, about 95% appear once; the ten largest clones hold around 1.1%. Between the trimmed V and J ends, which lost 5 bases and 10 bases, there was a span of 11 bases. The CDR3 has 11 residues. Germline-derived CDR1 and CDR2 are MNHNY and SVGAGI (reference sequence). Study-level points and caveats: Clonotypes which were not shared had lower generation probabilities than clonotypes that all four donors shared.

The TCR was taken from a man aged 18 to 35 in good health. Source material: naive CD8+ T cells sorted from blood. The chain recombines TRBV6-6 with TRBJ2-5; maybe TRBD2 (5 bases). The CDR3 loop is CASSLASYQYF. In DNA, the CDR3 is TGTGCCAGCAGTCTAGCTAGTTACCAGTACTTC.